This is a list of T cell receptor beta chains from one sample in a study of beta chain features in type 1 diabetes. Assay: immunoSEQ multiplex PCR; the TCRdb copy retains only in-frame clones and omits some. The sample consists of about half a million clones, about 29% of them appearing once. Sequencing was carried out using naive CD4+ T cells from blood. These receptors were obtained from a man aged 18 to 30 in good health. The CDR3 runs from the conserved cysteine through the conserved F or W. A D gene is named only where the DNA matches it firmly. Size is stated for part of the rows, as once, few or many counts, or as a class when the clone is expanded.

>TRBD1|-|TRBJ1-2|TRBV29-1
CSGSTGALSYTF
TGCAGCGGTTCCACAGGGGCGCTAAGCTACACCTTC
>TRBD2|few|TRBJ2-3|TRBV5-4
CASSLAVASGRSTDTQYF
TGTGCCAGCAGCTTGGCCGTCGCTAGCGGGAGGAGCACAGATACGCAGTATTTT
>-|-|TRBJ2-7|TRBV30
CAWSVLIYEQYF
TGTGCCTGGAGTGTACTCATCTACGAGCAGTACTTC
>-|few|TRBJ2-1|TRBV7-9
CASSLRETHNEQFF
TGTGCCAGCAGCCTCCGGGAGACCCACAATGAGCAGTTCTTC
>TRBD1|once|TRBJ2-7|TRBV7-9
CASSHTGGEQYF
TGTGCCAGCAGCCACACAGGGGGCGAGCAGTACTTC
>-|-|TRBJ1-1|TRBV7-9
CASSLIRINTEAFF
TGTGCCAGCAGCTTAATTCGCATTAACACTGAAGCTTTCTTT
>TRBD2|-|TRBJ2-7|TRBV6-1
CASRLAGPSEQYF
TGTGCCAGTAGACTAGCGGGACCCTCCGAGCAGTACTTC
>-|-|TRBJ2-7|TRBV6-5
CASSYNGPVSEQYF
TGTGCCAGCAGTTACAACGGGCCGGTTTCCGAGCAGTACTTC
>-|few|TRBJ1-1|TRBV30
CAWRGKGTEAFF
TGTGCCTGGAGGGGGAAGGGCACTGAAGCTTTCTTT
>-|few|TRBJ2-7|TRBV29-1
CSVEVGFYEQYF
TGCAGCGTTGAAGTAGGGTTCTACGAGCAGTACTTC
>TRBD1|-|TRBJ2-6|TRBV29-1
CSTTDRVYSGANVLTF
TGCAGCACAACGGACAGGGTATATTCTGGGGCCAACGTCCTGACTTTC
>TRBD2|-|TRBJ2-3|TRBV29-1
CSVVTSGSSTDTQYF
TGCAGCGTCGTCACTAGCGGGAGTAGTACAGATACGCAGTATTTT
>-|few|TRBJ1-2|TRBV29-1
CSVYLGGYTF
TGCAGCGTCTACCTGGGTGGCTACACCTTC
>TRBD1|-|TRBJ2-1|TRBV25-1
CASYGGGQGTYNEQFF
TGTGCCAGCTACGGAGGGGGACAGGGGACCTACAATGAGCAGTTCTTC
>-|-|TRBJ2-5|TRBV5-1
CASTLDQETQYF
TGCGCCAGCACCCTTGACCAAGAGACCCAGTACTTC
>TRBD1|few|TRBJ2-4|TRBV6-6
CASSVGQAAKNIQYF
TGTGCCAGCAGCGTTGGACAGGCGGCCAAAAACATTCAGTACTTC
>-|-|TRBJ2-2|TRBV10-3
CAISGGAGELFF
TGTGCCATCAGTGGAGGTGCCGGGGAGCTGTTTTTT
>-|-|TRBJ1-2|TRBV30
CAWEFTGFGYTF
TGTGCCTGGGAATTTACAGGGTTTGGCTACACCTTC
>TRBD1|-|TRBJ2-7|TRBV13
CASSNRGSYEQYF
TGTGCCAGCAGCAACAGGGGTTCCTACGAGCAGTACTTC
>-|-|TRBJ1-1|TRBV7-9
CASPLGPHSMNTEAFF
TGTGCCAGCCCCCTAGGTCCTCACTCCATGAACACTGAAGCTTTCTTT
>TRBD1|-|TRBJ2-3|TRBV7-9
CASSLGQGIDTQYF
TGTGCCAGCAGCTTAGGACAGGGGATCGATACGCAGTATTTT
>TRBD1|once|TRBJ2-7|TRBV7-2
CASSLDRDRTYEQYF
TGTGCCAGCAGCTTAGACCGGGACAGGACCTACGAGCAGTACTTC
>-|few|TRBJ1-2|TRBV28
CASSLSGNYGYTF
TGTGCCAGCAGTTTGTCTGGGAACTATGGCTACACCTTC
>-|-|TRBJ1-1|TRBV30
CAWKGRFSTEAFF
TGTGCCTGGAAAGGCAGATTTTCCACTGAAGCTTTCTTT
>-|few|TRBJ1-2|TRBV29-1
CRAGADYGYTF
TGCAGGGCCGGCGCGGACTATGGCTACACCTTC
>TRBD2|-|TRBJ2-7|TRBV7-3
CASSWGLASSYEQYF
TGTGCCAGCAGCTGGGGACTAGCGAGCTCCTACGAGCAGTACTTC
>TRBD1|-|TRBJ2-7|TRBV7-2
CASSPRQGAYEQYF
TGTGCCAGCAGCCCGCGACAGGGGGCCTACGAGCAGTACTTC
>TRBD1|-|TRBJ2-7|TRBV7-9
CASSPDRGGRLVHEQYF
TGTGCCAGCAGTCCCGACAGGGGCGGCCGGTTAGTGCACGAGCAGTACTTC
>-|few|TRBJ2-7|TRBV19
CASTDSHEQYF
TGTGCCAGTACTGACAGTCACGAGCAGTACTTC
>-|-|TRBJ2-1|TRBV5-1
CASSLVSSSYNEQFF
TGCGCCAGCAGCTTGGTCAGTAGCTCCTACAATGAGCAGTTCTTC